These 32 T cell receptor beta chains were all obtained from the same sample, sequenced in a study of spatial heterogeneity in lung cancer. One entry per CDR3 protein, called by TCRdb with MiXCR from the 5' RACE reads. The repertoire consists of about 5,400 distinct CDR3 sequences, with roughly 35% occurring once and the leading ten covering 3.5%. The sample's time point: sample taken at primary tumor resection. Unsorted whole RNA samples from tumor, nontumor lung or frozen PBMC were sequenced. The sample consisted of PBMCs, taken at surgery. The receptors come from a female donor with early-stage non-small cell lung cancer.

Regarding this clonotype: Because the library targeted alpha chains, this beta chain is an off-target read whose size means little. The CDR3 nucleotides are TGCAGTGCCGATAGCCCGACAGGGGGCGAGCAGTACTTC. This encodes CSADSPTGGEQYF. The rearrangement links TRBV20-1 to TRBJ2-7, with 9 nucleotides matching TRBD1. Germline loops: CDR1 DFQATT, CDR2 SNEGSKA (reference sequence). This CDR3 contains 13 residues. J gave up 6 bases and V 6 bases, and 9 bases lay outside the gene matches.

This clonotype was detected only a few times. This beta chain was picked up by a library intended for alpha chains and is off target, so its count carries little meaning. V and J are TRBV6-5 and TRBJ2-3; D unclear. The CDR3 sequence is 15 residues long. CDR1 is MNHEY and CDR2 is SVGAGI in the germline V gene. Trimming removed 2 bases at V and 2 bases at J, with 11 bases between. In DNA form, the CDR3 reads TGTGCCAGCAGTTACACCGTCGGGCCCACAGATACGCAGTATTTT. It specifies CASSYTVGPTDTQYF.

With respect to this clonotype: This beta chain is a stray read from a library made for alpha chains; its abundance is not meaningful. This rearrangement joins TRBV7-9 to TRBJ2-7; 7 nucleotides line up with TRBD1. Germline V gives CDR1 SEHNR, CDR2 FQNEAQ (reference sequence). Losses at the gene ends were 3 bases for V and 3 bases for J; bases not matched to a gene: 8. This CDR3 has 15 amino acids. The chain's CDR3 is CASSLRGPVYYEQYF. The CDR3 DNA reads as TGTGCCAGCAGCTTGAGGGGGCCCGTTTACTACGAGCAGTACTTC.

For this clonotype: The library was designed around alpha chains, so this beta chain is a stray read whose abundance carries little weight. The rearrangement joins TRBV7-8 to TRBJ2-1; 11 positions agree with TRBD2. Germline V gene data show CDR1 as SGHVS and CDR2 as FQNEAQ. This CDR3 contains 18 residues. V lost 5 bases to trimming and J lost 6 bases; unmatched junction nucleotides: 15. For the CDR3, the DNA is TGTGCCAGCAGCCCCTCTAGCGGGGGGCGCACGGCTTCCAATGAGCAGTTCTTC. Its protein is CASSPSSGGRTASNEQFF. Looking up the rest from reference TRBV7-8 and TRBJ2-1 gives the full variable domain: GAGVSQSPRYKVAKRGQDVALRCDPISGHVSLFWYQQALGQGPEFLTYFQNEAQLDKSGLPSDRFFAERPEGSVSTLKIQRTQQEDSAVYLCASSPSSGGRTASNEQFFGPGTRLTVL.

This clonotype was recorded once. This beta chain is an off-target read within a library intended for alpha chains, so its frequency means little. The chain employs TRBV29-1 and TRBJ2-1, with D maybe TRBD2 (5 bases). Trimming left V 6 bases short and J 6 bases short, with 12 bases between. CDR3 length: 12 residues. Looked up from germline, CDR1 is SQVTM and CDR2 is ANQGSEA. The CDR3 region has the DNA TGCAGCGTATTTGAGGGAAGCAATGAGCAGTTCTTC. It yields the protein CSVFEGSNEQFF.

Comment on this clonotype: Within a library made for alpha chains, this beta chain is off target, and its count is uninformative. The chain couples TRBV27 to TRBJ2-5; 7 positions agree with TRBD2. Unmatched junction bases numbered 11, after V lost 6 bases and J lost 4 bases. The CDR3 loop spans 15 amino acids. Germline V lookup: CDR1 MNHEY, CDR2 SMNVEV (reference sequence). This CDR3 reads CASRKTSFLGETQYF. In DNA, the CDR3 is TGTGCCAGCAGAAAGACTAGCTTTCTCGGAGAGACCCAGTACTTC.

On this clonotype: In a library made to pick up alpha chains, this beta chain is a stray read with a size that means little. The chain couples TRBV19 to TRBJ2-1; 7 bases are a match to TRBD2. CDR3 length equals 12 residues. CDR1 LNHDA and CDR2 SQIVND come from the germline V gene (reference sequence). Unmatched junction bases numbered 7, after V lost 4 bases and J lost 13 bases. The CDR3 sequence is CASSTGGLVQFF. The CDR3 DNA reads as TGTGCCAGTAGTACCGGTGGACTAGTTCAGTTCTTC.

A word on this clonotype: As an off-target read in a library built for alpha chains, this beta chain has a frequency of little significance. This rearrangement joins TRBV4-3 to TRBJ2-3, with D perhaps being TRBD1 or TRBD2 (5 bases each). Germline assignment: CDR1 LGHNA and CDR2 YSLEER. V dropped 3 bases and J dropped 5 bases, with 21 bases sitting between them. This CDR3 contains 17 residues. CDR3 DNA sequence: TGCGCCAGCAGCCAGGGTTTCGGGGACGGAGGTAGAGATACGCAGTATTTT. It is translated as CASSQGFGDGGRDTQYF.

This clonotype was picked up a small number of times. A library made for alpha chains picked up this beta chain off target, so its size means little. The chain combines TRBV7-9 with TRBJ2-2; a possible D gene is TRBD1 (6 bases). This CDR3 is built from 18 residues. Germline V gene data show CDR1 as SEHNR and CDR2 as FQNEAQ (reference sequence). V shed 6 bases and J shed 3 bases, with 23 bases lying between them. The CDR3 spells CASRLGYRASGHTGELFF. The CDR3 region has the DNA TGTGCCAGCAGACTGGGTTACAGGGCGTCGGGACACACCGGGGAGCTGTTTTTT.

This clonotype was detected a few times. The size of this beta chain means little, since it is a stray read in a library made for alpha chains. This chain links TRBV11-2 with TRBJ2-1; 9 bases map to TRBD2. The CDR3 length is 16 residues. From germline, CDR1 is SGHAT and CDR2 FQNNGV. Trimming took 2 bases from V and 4 from J; bases not matched to a gene: 6. The CDR3 region is CASSLYPAGGYNEQFF. The CDR3 DNA reads TGTGCCAGCAGCTTATACCCAGCGGGGGGTTACAATGAGCAGTTCTTC.

This clonotype was detected a few times. Since the library was made to target alpha chains, this beta chain is a stray read and its abundance is not meaningful. CDR3: CASSLAIGGAKSEQFF. The CDR3 nucleotides are TGTGCCAGCAGCTTAGCTATCGGGGGGGCGAAGTCGGAGCAGTTCTTC. The chain uses TRBV7-2 and TRBJ2-1; TRBD2 aligns across 8 bases. The CDR3 is 16 residues long. CDR1 and CDR2 (germline): SGHTA, FQGNSA. Trimming at V came to 0 bases and at J to 10 bases, leaving 11 bases not matched to a gene. The complete variable domain, with remaining parts taken from reference TRBV7-2 and TRBJ2-1, reads GAGVSQSPSNKVTEKGKDVELRCDPISGHTALYWYRQSLGQGLEFLIYFQGNSAPDKSGLPSDRFSAERTGGSVSTLTIQRTQQEDSAVYLCASSLAIGGAKSEQFFGPGTRLTVL.

Comments on this clonotype: Because this beta chain is a stray read in a library intended to capture alpha chains, its abundance should not be given much weight. The chain carries TRBV29-1 and TRBJ2-3; 7 nucleotides align to TRBD2. The germline gives CDR1 SQVTM, CDR2 ANQGSEA. Trimming cost V 0 bases and J 3 bases; bases outside gene matches: 6. The CDR3 is 15 residues long. The CDR3 reads CSVEDRTRGTDTQYF. Written as DNA, the CDR3 is TGCAGCGTTGAAGATCGGACTAGAGGTACAGATACGCAGTATTTT.

This clonotype has more than one count but fewer than ten. This beta chain is an unintended read in a library built for alpha chains; its size means little. V usage is TRBV7-2 and J usage is TRBJ2-4; D might be TRBD2 (5 bases). The CDR3 has 13 residues. V lost 4 bases to trimming and J lost 5 bases, with 9 bases between them. Per germline, CDR1 SGHTA and CDR2 FQGNSA. The CDR3 spells CASSSRGQNIQYF. In DNA, the CDR3 is TGTGCCAGCAGCTCCCGGGGTCAAAACATTCAGTACTTC.

This clonotype came up a few times. Since the library was made to target alpha chains, this beta chain is a stray read and its abundance is not meaningful. This rearrangement joins TRBV29-1 to TRBJ2-1, with a weak D call TRBD1 (6 bases). Germline CDR1 and CDR2: SQVTM and ANQGSEA. The CDR3 runs to 11 residues. Trimming took 4 bases from V and 7 from J, leaving 8 bases between them. This CDR3 is CSVVRGNEQFF. In DNA, the CDR3 is TGCAGCGTTGTTAGGGGGAATGAGCAGTTCTTC.

Worth noting for this clonotype: This beta chain is off target for a library built for alpha chains, so its abundance means little. The V call is TRBV15, the J call TRBJ2-7, with D possibly matching TRBD2 (5 bases). Germline CDR1 is LNHNV and CDR2 is YYDKDF (reference sequence). Trimming stripped 0 bases from V and 1 base from J, with 7 bases between. The CDR3 is 14 residues long. CDR3 sequence reads: CATSRDTGSYEQYF. CDR3 nucleotide sequence: TGTGCCACCAGCAGAGATACGGGATCCTACGAGCAGTACTTC.

In its sample, this clonotype ranks as medium-sized. This beta chain slipped into a library made for alpha chains as a stray read, so its size is not meaningful. The chain is built from TRBV29-1 and TRBJ2-1; D not certain. The CDR3 consists of 11 residues. Germline assignment: CDR1 SQVTM and CDR2 ANQGSEA. V was shortened by 4 bases and J by 11 bases, with 12 bases between the two germline ends. CDR3 sequence reads: CSVVASLQQFF. The CDR3 nucleotides are TGCAGCGTTGTCGCGAGTCTACAGCAGTTCTTC.

Concerning this clonotype itself: The library was prepared for alpha chains; this beta chain is a stray read, so its frequency means little. The rearrangement joins TRBV23-1 to TRBJ2-7; D unresolved. TRBV23-1 is an open reading frame, and its role is uncertain. The CDR3 has 14 amino acids. Trimming stripped 4 bases from V and 0 bases from J, with 10 bases between. In DNA, the CDR3 is TGCGCCAGCAGTCGGCCTCCCTCCTCCTACGAGCAGTACTTC. Translated: CASSRPPSSYEQYF.

Comment on this clonotype: Since it is a stray read in a library aimed at alpha chains, this beta chain has a size that is not meaningful. The chain is built from TRBV5-1 and TRBJ2-2; D remains unclear. Trimming took 5 bases from V and 1 from J, leaving 9 bases between them. Germline V lookup: CDR1 SGHRS, CDR2 YFSETQ. There are 14 residues in the CDR3. The CDR3 sequence: CASSLDLNTGELFF. The CDR3 DNA is TGCGCCAGCAGTCTGGACCTGAACACCGGGGAGCTGTTTTTT.

Concerning this clonotype itself: This beta chain is an unintended read in a library built for alpha chains; its size means little. The chain recombines TRBV5-4 with TRBJ2-1; D might be TRBD1 or TRBD2, each matching 5 bases. Per germline, CDR1 SGHNT and CDR2 YYREEE (reference sequence). V shed 3 bases and J shed 5 bases, with 12 bases lying between them. The CDR3 sequence is 14 residues long. The chain's CDR3 is CASSSPGPHNEQFF. DNA for the CDR3: TGTGCCAGCAGCTCCCCGGGACCTCACAATGAGCAGTTCTTC. The whole variable domain, filled in from reference TRBV5-4 and TRBJ2-1, reads ETGVTQSPTHLIKTRGQQVTLRCSSQSGHNTVSWYQQALGQGPQFIFQYYREEENGRGNFPPRFSGLQFPNYSSELNVNALELDDSALYLCASSSPGPHNEQFFGPGTRLTVL.

Of note for this clonotype: This beta chain lies outside the target of a library built for alpha chains; its clone size means little. The chain has TRBV20-1 and TRBJ2-7; D not resolved. The V gene lost 5 bases and the J gene lost 3 bases, with 17 bases spanning the gap. Germline V gene lookup returns CDR1 DFQATT and CDR2 SNEGSKA (reference sequence). The CDR3 length is 14 residues. CDR3 sequence reads: CSASGTPPYYEQYF. CDR3 DNA sequence: TGCAGTGCTTCCGGTACTCCCCCTTACTACGAGCAGTACTTC.

About this clonotype itself: The size of this beta chain means little, since it is a stray read in a library made for alpha chains. The gene calls are TRBV10-3 and TRBJ2-6; D gene uncertain. V lost 6 bases and J lost 1, with 7 bases in between. This CDR3 is 14 amino acids long. Germline assignment: CDR1 ENHRY and CDR2 SYGVKD. The CDR3 sequence is CAIRQDSGANVLTF. The CDR3 coding sequence is TGTGCCATCAGGCAGGATTCTGGGGCCAACGTCCTGACTTTC.

A few counts support this clonotype. This beta chain lies outside the target of a library built for alpha chains; its clone size means little. The chain uses TRBV10-3 and TRBJ2-7; D unclear. The germline V gene encodes CDR1 ENHRY and CDR2 SYGVKD. This CDR3 has 11 amino acids. V was pared by 2 bases and J by 5 bases, with 4 bases between. DNA of the CDR3: TGTGCCATCAGTGAGAGTCACGAGCAGTACTTC. It translates to CAISESHEQYF.

On this clonotype: This beta chain is a stray sequence in a library constructed for alpha chains; its clone size is not meaningful. V gene TRBV28 combines with J gene TRBJ2-6; D unresolved. The CDR3 has 13 residues. With 6 bases removed from V and 2 bases from J, the gap between germline ends came to 5 bases. The germline gives CDR1 MDHEN, CDR2 SYDVKM. This chain's CDR3 is CASRVAGANVLTF. The CDR3 nucleotides are TGTGCCAGCAGGGTTGCTGGGGCCAACGTCCTGACTTTC.

The table lists this clonotype with a few counts. At one end, the junction sequence differs from germline, possibly due to a read error. Found in a library prepared for alpha chains, this beta chain is an off-target read, and its abundance has little meaning. The rearrangement joins TRBV29-1 to TRBJ1-1; no firm D call. Per the germline V gene, CDR1 is SQVTM and CDR2 is ANQGSEA. The CDR3 extends over 8 amino acids. CDR3 DNA sequence: TGCAGCGTTGACTCAGAGGTCTTT. Encoded protein: CSVDSEVF.

This clonotype was counted only a few times. This beta chain was picked up by a library intended for alpha chains and is off target, so its count carries little meaning. This sequence joins TRBV15 and TRBJ2-5; no reliable D call. The ends were cut back, 0 bases at V and 7 bases at J, with 15 bases in the middle. The CDR3 sequence is 15 residues long. Germline V gene sequence: CDR1 LNHNV, CDR2 YYDKDF (reference sequence). CDR3 in amino acids: CATSRDGVGSGTQYF. The CDR3 bases are TGTGCCACCAGCAGAGATGGAGTCGGTTCGGGGACCCAGTACTTC.

By share, this clonotype counts as large. The library was built for alpha chains, so this beta chain is an off-target read and its size means little. The gene calls are TRBV4-1 and TRBJ2-3; D ambiguous. This CDR3 is 15 amino acids long. From germline, CDR1 is MGHRA and CDR2 YSYEKL. V lost 1 base and J lost 0, with 8 bases in between. The CDR3 region is CASSQAGFSTDTQYF. The CDR3 DNA sequence: TGCGCCAGCAGCCAAGCCGGATTCAGCACAGATACGCAGTATTTT.

This clonotype is a singleton in its sample. The junction differs from germline at one of its ends, possibly a read error. This beta chain was picked up by a library intended for alpha chains and is off target, so its count carries little meaning. The chain links TRBV28 to TRBJ2-4; D gene ambiguous. The CDR3 totals 14 residues. Per the germline V gene, CDR1 is MDHEN and CDR2 is SYDVKM. This CDR3 reads CVSSVDQGINIQYF. The CDR3, as DNA: TGTGTCAGCAGTGTGGATCAAGGGATAAACATTCAGTACTTC.

Remarks on this clonotype: Since the library was made to target alpha chains, this beta chain is a stray read and its abundance is not meaningful. The chain is built from TRBV18 and TRBJ2-1; TRBD2 aligns across 10 bases. V lost 4 bases and J lost 4; bases outside the gene matches: 4. Germline V CDR1 and CDR2: KGHSH, LQKENI. The CDR3 is 15 residues long. The CDR3 spells CASSLGTSVYNEQFF. In nucleotides, the CDR3 is TGTGCCAGCTCACTTGGGACTAGCGTTTACAATGAGCAGTTCTTC.

Turning to this clonotype: This beta chain is an unintended read in a library built for alpha chains; its size means little. The V call is TRBV10-3, the J call TRBJ2-1; 7 nucleotides match TRBD2. V gave up 7 bases and J gave up 7 bases; unmatched junction bases: 7. Germline V gives CDR1 ENHRY, CDR2 SYGVKD. The CDR3 totals 13 residues. CDR3 in DNA: TGTGCCATCACCGGGACTACGGGGAATGAGCAGTTCTTC. It yields the protein CAITGTTGNEQFF.

Note on this clonotype: This beta chain turned up in a library designed for alpha chains; as an off-target read, its abundance says little. V is TRBV29-1 and J is TRBJ2-1; TRBD2 agrees at 12 bases. The CDR3 runs 13 residues. Germline V gene lookup returns CDR1 SQVTM and CDR2 ANQGSEA. Trimming cost V 6 bases and J 4 bases; bases outside gene matches: 1. This CDR3 reads CSVTSGGYNEQFF. CDR3 nucleotides: TGCAGCGTGACTAGCGGGGGATACAATGAGCAGTTCTTC.

Comment on this clonotype: A library made for alpha chains picked up this beta chain off target, so its size means little. This chain connects TRBV28 to TRBJ2-1; no firm D call. Trimming pared 7 bases from V and 6 bases from J, leaving 7 bases between. This CDR3 is built from 11 residues. CDR1 MDHEN and CDR2 SYDVKM come from the germline V gene. CDR3 loop: CASIFSNEQFF. CDR3 DNA sequence: TGTGCCAGCATCTTCAGCAATGAGCAGTTCTTC.

Notes on this clonotype: This beta chain turned up in a library designed for alpha chains; as an off-target read, its abundance says little. This chain connects TRBV7-6 to TRBJ2-1, with D possibly being TRBD1 or TRBD2 (5 bases each). The V end lost 3 bases, the J end lost 5 bases, and 8 bases lay between the germline ends. In germline, CDR1 is SGHVS, CDR2 FNYEAQ. The CDR3 runs 13 residues. The CDR3 coding sequence is TGTGCCAGCAGCTTCGGGACCCACAATGAGCAGTTCTTC. It translates to CASSFGTHNEQFF.